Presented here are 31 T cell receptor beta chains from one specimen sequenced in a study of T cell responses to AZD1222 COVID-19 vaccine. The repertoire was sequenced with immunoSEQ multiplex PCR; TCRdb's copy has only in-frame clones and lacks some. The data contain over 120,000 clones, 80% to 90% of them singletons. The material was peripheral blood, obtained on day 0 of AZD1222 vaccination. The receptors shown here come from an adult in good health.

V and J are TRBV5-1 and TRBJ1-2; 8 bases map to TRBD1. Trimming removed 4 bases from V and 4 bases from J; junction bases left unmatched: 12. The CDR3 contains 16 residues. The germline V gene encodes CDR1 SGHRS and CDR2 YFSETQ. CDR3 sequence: CASSAGFGQGSYGYTF. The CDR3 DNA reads TGCGCCAGCAGCGCCGGATTTGGACAGGGTTCCTATGGCTACACCTTC.

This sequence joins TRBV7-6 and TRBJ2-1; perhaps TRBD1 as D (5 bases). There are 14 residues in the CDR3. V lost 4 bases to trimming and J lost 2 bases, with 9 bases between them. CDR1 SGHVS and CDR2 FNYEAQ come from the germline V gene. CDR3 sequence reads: CASSWGGPYNEQFF. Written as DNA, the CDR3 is TGTGCCAGCAGCTGGGGCGGACCCTACAATGAGCAGTTCTTC.

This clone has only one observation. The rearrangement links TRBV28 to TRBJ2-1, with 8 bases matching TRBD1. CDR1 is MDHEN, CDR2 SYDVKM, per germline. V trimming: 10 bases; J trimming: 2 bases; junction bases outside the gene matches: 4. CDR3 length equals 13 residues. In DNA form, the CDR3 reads TGTGCCATCAGGGACAGGCCCTACAATGAGCAGTTCTTC. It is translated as CAIRDRPYNEQFF.

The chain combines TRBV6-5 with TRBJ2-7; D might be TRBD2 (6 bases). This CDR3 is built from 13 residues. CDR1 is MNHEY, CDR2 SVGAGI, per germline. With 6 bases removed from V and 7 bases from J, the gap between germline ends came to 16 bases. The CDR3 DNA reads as TGTGCCAGCAGGGGCGGGGACCCACGGGAGCAGTACTTC. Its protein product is CASRGGDPREQYF.

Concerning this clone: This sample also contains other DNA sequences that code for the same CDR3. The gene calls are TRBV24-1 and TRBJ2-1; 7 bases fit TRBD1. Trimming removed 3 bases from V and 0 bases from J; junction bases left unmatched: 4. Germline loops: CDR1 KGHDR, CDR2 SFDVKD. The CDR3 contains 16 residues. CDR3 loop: CATSDRTGSSYNEQFF. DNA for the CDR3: TGTGCCACCAGTGATAGGACAGGTAGCTCCTACAATGAGCAGTTCTTC.

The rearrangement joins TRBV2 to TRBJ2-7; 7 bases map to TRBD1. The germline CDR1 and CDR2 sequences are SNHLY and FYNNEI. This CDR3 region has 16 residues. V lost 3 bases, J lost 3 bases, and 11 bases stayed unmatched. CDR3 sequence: CASSDRLTGMFYEQYF. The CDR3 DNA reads TGTGCCAGCAGTGATCGTCTGACAGGGATGTTCTACGAGCAGTACTTC.

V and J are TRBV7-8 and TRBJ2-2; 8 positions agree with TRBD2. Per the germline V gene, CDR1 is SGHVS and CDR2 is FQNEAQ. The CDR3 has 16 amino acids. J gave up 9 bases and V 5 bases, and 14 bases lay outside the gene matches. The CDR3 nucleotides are TGTGCCAGCAGCCCCGGACTAGCTATGGGGGCGTGGGAGCTGTTTTTT. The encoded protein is CASSPGLAMGAWELFF. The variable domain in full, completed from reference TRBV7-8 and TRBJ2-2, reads GAGVSQSPRYKVAKRGQDVALRCDPISGHVSLFWYQQALGQGPEFLTYFQNEAQLDKSGLPSDRFFAERPEGSVSTLKIQRTQQEDSAVYLCASSPGLAMGAWELFFGEGSRLTVL.

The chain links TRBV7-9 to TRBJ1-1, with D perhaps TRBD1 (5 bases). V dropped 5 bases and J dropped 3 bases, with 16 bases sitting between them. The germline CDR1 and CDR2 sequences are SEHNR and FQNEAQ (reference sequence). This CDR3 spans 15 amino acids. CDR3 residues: CASSPTGEADTEAFF. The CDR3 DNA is TGTGCCAGCAGCCCCACAGGAGAGGCCGACACTGAAGCTTTCTTT.

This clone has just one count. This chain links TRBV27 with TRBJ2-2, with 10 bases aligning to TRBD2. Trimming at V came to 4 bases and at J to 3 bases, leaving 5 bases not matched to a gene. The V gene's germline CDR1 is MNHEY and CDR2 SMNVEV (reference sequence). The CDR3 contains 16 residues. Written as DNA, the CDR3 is TGTGCCAGCAGTTCCCCAGCGGGGGGGGACACCGGGGAGCTGTTTTTT. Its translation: CASSSPAGGDTGELFF.

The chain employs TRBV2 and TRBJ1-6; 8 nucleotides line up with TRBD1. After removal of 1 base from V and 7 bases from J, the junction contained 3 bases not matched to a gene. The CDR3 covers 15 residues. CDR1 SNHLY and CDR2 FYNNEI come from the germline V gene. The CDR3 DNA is TGTGCCAGCAGTGAAGGGACAGGGATAAATTCACCCCTCCACTTT. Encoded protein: CASSEGTGINSPLHF.

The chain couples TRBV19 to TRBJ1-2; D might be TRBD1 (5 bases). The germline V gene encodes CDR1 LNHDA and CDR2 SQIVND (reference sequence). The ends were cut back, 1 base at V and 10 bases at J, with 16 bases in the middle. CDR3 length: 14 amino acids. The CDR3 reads CASSIATGTALYTF. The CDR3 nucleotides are TGTGCCAGTAGTATAGCGACCGGGACGGCCCTCTACACCTTC.

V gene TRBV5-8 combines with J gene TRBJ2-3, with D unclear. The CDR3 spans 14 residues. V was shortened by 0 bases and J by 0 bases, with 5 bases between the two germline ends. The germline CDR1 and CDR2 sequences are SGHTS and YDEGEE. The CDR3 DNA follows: TGTGCCAGCAGCTTGGAAGTTAGCACAGATACGCAGTATTTT. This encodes CASSLEVSTDTQYF.

The DNA for the CDR3 is TGTGCCAGCTCACCATCTCGCAGGGGGATAAATGAAAAACTGTTTTTT. As protein: CASSPSRRGINEKLFF. The rearrangement links TRBV18 to TRBJ1-4; 7 bases are a match to TRBD1. J was trimmed by 5 bases and V by 2 bases; bases with no gene match: 8. Germline V gene lookup returns CDR1 KGHSH and CDR2 LQKENI. The CDR3 totals 16 residues.

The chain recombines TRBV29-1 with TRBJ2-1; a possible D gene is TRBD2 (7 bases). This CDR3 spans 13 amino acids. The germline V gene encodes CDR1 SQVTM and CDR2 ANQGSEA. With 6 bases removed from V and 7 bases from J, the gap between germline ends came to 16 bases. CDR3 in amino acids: CSVGAGDWNEQFF. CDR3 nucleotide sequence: TGCAGCGTGGGGGCGGGGGATTGGAATGAGCAGTTCTTC.

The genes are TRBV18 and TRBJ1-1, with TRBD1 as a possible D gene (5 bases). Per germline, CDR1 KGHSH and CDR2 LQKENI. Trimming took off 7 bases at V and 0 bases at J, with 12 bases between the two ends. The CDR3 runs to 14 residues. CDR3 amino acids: CASLLGRLNTEAFF. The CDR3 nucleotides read TGTGCCAGCTTATTGGGACGGCTGAACACTGAAGCTTTCTTT. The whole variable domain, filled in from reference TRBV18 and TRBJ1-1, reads NAGVMQNPRHLVRRRGQEARLRCSPMKGHSHVYWYRQLPEEGLKFMVYLQKENIIDESGMPKERFSAEFPKEGPSILRIQQVVRGDSAAYFCASLLGRLNTEAFFGQGTRLTVV.

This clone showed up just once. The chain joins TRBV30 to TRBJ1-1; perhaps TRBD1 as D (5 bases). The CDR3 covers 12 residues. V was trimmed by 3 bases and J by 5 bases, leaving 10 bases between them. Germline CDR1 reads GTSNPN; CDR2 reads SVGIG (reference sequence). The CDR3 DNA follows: TGTGCCTGGAGCATCGGGGGGACTGAAGCTTTCTTT. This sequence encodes CAWSIGGTEAFF.

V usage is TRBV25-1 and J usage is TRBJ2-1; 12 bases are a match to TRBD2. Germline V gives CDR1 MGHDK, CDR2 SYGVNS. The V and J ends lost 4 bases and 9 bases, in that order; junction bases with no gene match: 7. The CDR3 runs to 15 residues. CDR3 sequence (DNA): TGTGCCAGCAGTGTCCTAGCGGGGGGGCCGGGTGAGCAGTTCTTC. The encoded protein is CASSVLAGGPGEQFF. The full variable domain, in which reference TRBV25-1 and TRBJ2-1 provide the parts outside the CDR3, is EADIYQTPRYLVIGTGKKITLECSQTMGHDKMYWYQQDPGMELHLIHYSYGVNSTEKGDLSSESTVSRIRTEHFPLTLESARPSHTSQYLCASSVLAGGPGEQFFGPGTRLTVL.

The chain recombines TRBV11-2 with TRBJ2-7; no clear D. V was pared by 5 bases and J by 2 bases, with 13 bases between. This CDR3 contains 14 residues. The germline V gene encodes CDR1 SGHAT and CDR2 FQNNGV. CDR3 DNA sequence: TGTGCCAGCAGCCCTCGGGTCGGGCCCTACGAGCAGTACTTC. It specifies CASSPRVGPYEQYF.

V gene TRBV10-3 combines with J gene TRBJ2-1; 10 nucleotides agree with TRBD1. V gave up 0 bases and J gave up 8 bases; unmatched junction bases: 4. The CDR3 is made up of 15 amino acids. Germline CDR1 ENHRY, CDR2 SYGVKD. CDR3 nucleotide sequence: TGTGCCATCAGTGAGTCGAGACAGGGGGCTTATGAGCAGTTCTTC. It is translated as CAISESRQGAYEQFF.

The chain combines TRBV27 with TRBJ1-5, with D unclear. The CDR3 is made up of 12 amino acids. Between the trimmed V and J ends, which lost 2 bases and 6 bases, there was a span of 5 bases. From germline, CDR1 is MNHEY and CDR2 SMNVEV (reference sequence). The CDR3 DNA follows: TGTGCCAGCAGTTTACGGGGTCAGCCCCAGCATTTT. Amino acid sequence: CASSLRGQPQHF.

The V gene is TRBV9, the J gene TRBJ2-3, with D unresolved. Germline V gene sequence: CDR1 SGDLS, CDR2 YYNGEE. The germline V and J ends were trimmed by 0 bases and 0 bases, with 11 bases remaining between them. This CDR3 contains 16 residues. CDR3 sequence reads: CASSVGIHPSTDTQYF. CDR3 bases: TGTGCCAGCAGCGTAGGTATTCATCCTAGCACAGATACGCAGTATTTT.

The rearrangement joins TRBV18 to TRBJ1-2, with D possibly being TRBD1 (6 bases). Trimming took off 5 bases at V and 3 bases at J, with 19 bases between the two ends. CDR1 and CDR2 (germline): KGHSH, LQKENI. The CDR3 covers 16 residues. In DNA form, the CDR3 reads TGTGCCAGCTCAATTGCAGGGGATCGGGCGGACTATGGCTACACCTTC. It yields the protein CASSIAGDRADYGYTF.

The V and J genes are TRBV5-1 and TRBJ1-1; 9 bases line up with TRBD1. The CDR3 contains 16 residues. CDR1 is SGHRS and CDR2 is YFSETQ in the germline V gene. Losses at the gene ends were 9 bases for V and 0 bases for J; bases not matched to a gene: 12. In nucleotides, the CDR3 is TGCGCCACCAAACCCCAGACAGGGGGTATGAACACTGAAGCTTTCTTT. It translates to CATKPQTGGMNTEAFF. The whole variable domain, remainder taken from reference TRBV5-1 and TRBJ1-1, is KAGVTQTPRYLIKTRGQQVTLSCSPISGHRSVSWYQQTPGQGLQFLFEYFSETQRNKGNFPGRFSGRQFSNSRSEMNVSTLELGDSALYLCATKPQTGGMNTEAFFGQGTRLTVV.

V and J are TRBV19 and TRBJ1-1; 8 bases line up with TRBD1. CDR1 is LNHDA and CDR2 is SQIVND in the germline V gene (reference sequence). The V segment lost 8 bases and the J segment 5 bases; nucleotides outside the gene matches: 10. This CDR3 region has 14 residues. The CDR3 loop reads CASSLDRDGTEAFF. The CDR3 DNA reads TGTGCCAGTTCTTTGGACAGGGATGGAACTGAAGCTTTCTTT.

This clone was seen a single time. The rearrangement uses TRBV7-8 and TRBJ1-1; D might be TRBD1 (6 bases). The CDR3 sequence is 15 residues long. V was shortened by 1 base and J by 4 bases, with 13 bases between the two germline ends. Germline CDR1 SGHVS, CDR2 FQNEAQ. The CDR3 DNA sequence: TGTGCCAGCAGCTTAGTAGGGGGAAGTGGCACTGAAGCTTTCTTT. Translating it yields CASSLVGGSGTEAFF.

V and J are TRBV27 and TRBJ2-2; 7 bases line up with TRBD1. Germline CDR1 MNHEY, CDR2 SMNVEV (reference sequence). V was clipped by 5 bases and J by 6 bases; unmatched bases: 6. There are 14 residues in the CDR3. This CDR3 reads CASSPRQGPGELFF. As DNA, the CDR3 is TGTGCCAGCAGTCCCAGACAGGGCCCCGGGGAGCTGTTTTTT.

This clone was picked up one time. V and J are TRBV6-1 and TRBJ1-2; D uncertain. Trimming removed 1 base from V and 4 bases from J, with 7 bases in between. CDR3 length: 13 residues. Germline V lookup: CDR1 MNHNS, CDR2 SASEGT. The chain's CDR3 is CASSEDPTYGYTF. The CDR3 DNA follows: TGTGCCAGCAGTGAAGACCCTACCTATGGCTACACCTTC.

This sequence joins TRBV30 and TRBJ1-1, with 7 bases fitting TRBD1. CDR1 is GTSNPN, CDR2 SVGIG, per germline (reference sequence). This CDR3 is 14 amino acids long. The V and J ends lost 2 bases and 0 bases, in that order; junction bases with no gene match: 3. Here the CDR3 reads CAWSPGQVNTEAFF. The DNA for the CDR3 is TGTGCCTGGAGTCCCGGACAGGTGAACACTGAAGCTTTCTTT.

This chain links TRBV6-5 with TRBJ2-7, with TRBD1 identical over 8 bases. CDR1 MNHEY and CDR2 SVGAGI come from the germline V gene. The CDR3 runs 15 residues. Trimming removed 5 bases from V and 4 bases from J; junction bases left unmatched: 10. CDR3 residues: CASSLLDRGGYEQYF. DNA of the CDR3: TGTGCCAGCAGTCTCCTAGACAGGGGCGGTTACGAGCAGTACTTC.

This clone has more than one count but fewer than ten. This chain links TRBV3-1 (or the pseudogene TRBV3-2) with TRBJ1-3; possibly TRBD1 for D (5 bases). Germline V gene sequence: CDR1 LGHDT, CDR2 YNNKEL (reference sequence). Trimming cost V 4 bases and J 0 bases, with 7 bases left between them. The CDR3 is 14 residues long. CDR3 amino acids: CASSPGTSGNTIYF. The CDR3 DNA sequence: TGTGCCAGCAGCCCTGGGACCTCTGGAAACACCATATATTTT.

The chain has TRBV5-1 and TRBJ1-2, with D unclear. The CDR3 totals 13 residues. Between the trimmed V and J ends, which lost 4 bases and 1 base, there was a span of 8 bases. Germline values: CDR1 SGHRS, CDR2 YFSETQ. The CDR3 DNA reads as TGCGCCAGCAGCCCAGACGTTAACTATGGCTACACCTTC. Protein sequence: CASSPDVNYGYTF.